The T cell receptor (beta chain) under discussion was sequenced for a study of blood T cell repertoires in COVID-19 (dated by TCRdb to 2018 to 2020). Concerning the study at large: Collaborator samples came from the United States, Italy and Spain and covered acute and convalescent phases of COVID-19. The repertoires were released in a freely available public database intended as a resource for research on the immune response to SARS-CoV-2. Subjects who had been exposed to COVID-19, were actively infected with it, or had recovered from it provided the deeply sampled blood TCRbeta repertoires that made up the dataset. Sample metadata almost always included a de-identified subject ID, COVID-19 status, age in years and sex. The material from the prospective study consisted of cDNA or gDNA derived from T cells, B-cell-depleted T cells, or PBMCs. Samples came from the ongoing ImmuneRACE study (first 160 participants) plus 1,254 subjects from 6 global collaborators. Where HLA class I and class II types were available, the types were taken from metadata supplied by the sample provider, not from assay-based typing.

At one collaborating source in Seattle, patients were enrolled during active infection and were followed longitudinally through the course of disease. Each collaborating institution followed its own protocols to collect whole blood in K2EDTA tubes. For TCRbeta analysis, collaborator samples were shipped as frozen whole blood, as isolated PBMCs, or as DNA extracted from either sample type. Points the paper makes about the study in general: How much clinical and demographic metadata was included differed by source and by participant, and the metadata was provided uncurated.

In the case of this clone: The antigen it recognizes is unknown. No much larger clonotype is one base removed from it; base qualities were not supplied.

The immunoSEQ Assay, a bias-controlled multiplex PCR, was used to amplify TCRbeta CDR3 regions from genomic DNA. The paper's processing steps were these. The number of nucleated cells in each sample was estimated from the amplification of reference gene primers within the assay. Sequence reads were collapsed and filtered to measure the absolute abundance of every unique TCRbeta CDR3 rearrangement. Productive Simpson clonality was computed per sample as the square root of Simpson's diversity index over productive rearrangements. Here the immuneACCESS table is served through TCRdb, limited to in-frame sequences with V and J called. Missing clones are a known gap in these copies; in checked studies unresolved V genes cover under half, and the rest lacks a known reason. The D gene and trimming were derived from the DNA, and the V and J assignments and clone size from that table. This sample comprises 150,000 to 200,000 clones, 82% of them detected only once. The top ten clonotypes cover 5.5% to 7.5% of the sample.

The source material was peripheral blood. The TCR was taken from a woman in her forties with COVID-19, enrolled during active disease.

The CDR3 region has the sequence CASSLQGRTDTQYF. The DNA sequence is as follows: TGTGCCAGCAGCCTACAGGGTAGGACAGATACGCAGTATTTT. Rearrangement joined TRBV5-4 to TRBJ2-3, with TRBD1 perhaps the D gene, on 6 matching bases. V sheds 4 bases and J sheds 3 bases, leaving 12 bases between their ends. The CDR3, cysteine through phenylalanine, is 14 amino acids long. Only CDR3 DNA remains: 42 bases, in frame from the first base. Via the germline V gene (reference sequence), CDR1 is SGHNT and CDR2 YYREEE.